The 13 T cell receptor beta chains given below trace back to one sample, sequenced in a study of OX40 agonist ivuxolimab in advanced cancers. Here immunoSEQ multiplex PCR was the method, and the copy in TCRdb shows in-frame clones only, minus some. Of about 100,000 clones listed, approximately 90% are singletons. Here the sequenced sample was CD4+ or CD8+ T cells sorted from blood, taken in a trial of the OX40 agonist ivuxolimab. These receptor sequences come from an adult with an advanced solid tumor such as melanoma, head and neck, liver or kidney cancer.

The CDR3 DNA follows: TGTGCCAGTAGCCCCAGGGACAGGGTAACCTACGAGCAGTACTTC. Its protein product is CASSPRDRVTYEQYF. V usage is TRBV19 and J usage is TRBJ2-7; 9 positions match TRBD1. Germline-derived CDR1 and CDR2 are LNHDA and SQIVND (reference sequence). This CDR3 spans 15 amino acids. The V gene end was trimmed by 6 bases and the J gene end by 2 bases; junction bases not matched to a gene: 8.

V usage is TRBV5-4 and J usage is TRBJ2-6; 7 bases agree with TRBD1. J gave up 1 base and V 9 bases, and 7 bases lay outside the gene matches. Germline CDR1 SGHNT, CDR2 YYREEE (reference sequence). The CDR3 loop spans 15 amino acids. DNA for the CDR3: TGTGCCACCCCGCACAGGGGATCTGGGGCCAACGTCCTGACTTTC. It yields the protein CATPHRGSGANVLTF.

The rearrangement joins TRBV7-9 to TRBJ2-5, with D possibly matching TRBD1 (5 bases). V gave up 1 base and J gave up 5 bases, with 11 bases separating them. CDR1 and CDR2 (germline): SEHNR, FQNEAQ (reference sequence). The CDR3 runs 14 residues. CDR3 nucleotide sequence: TGTGCCAGCAGCTTAGTCCAGGGCAGGGAGACCCAGTACTTC. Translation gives CASSLVQGRETQYF.

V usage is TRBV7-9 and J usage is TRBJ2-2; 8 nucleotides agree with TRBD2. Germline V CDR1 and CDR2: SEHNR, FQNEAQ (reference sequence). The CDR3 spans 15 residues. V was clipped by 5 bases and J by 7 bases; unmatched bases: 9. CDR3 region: CASSPLGLDNGELFF. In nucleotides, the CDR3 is TGTGCCAGCAGCCCATTGGGACTAGATAACGGGGAGCTGTTTTTT. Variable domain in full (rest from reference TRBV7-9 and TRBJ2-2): DTGVSQNPRHKITKRGQNVTFRCDPISEHNRLYWYRQTLGQGPEFLTYFQNEAQLEKSRLLSDRFSAERPKGSFSTLEIQRTEQGDSAMYLCASSPLGLDNGELFFGEGSRLTVL.

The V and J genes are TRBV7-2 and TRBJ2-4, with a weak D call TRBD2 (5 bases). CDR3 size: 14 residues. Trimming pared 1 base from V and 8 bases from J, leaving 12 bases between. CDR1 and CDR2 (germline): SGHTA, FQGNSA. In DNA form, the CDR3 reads TGTGCCAGCAGCTTAGTTACTAGAAGGTACATTCAGTACTTC. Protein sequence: CASSLVTRRYIQYF.

CDR3 DNA sequence: TGTGCCAGCAGCGAAGCAGGAGGGATCTCTGGAAACACCATATATTTT. It translates to CASSEAGGISGNTIYF. The chain combines TRBV7-6 with TRBJ1-3, with D unresolved. Trimming shortened V by 5 bases and J by 0 bases, and 14 bases separated the two germline ends. Germline CDR1 SGHVS, CDR2 FNYEAQ. The CDR3 loop spans 16 amino acids.

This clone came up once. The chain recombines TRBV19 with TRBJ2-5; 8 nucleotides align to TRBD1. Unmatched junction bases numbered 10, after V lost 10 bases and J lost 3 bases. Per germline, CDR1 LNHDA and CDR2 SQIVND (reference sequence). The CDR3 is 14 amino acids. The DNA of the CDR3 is TGTGCCACGAGGCCGGGACAGGATAAAGAGACCCAGTACTTC. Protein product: CATRPGQDKETQYF.

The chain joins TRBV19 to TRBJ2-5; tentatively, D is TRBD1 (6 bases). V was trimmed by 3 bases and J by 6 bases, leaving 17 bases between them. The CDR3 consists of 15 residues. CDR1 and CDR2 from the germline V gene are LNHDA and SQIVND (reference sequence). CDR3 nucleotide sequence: TGTGCCAGTAGTATTGGAGGAACAGGGTTTAAGACCCAGTACTTC. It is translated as CASSIGGTGFKTQYF.

The CDR3 sequence: CASSISVRATDTQYF. CDR3 DNA: TGTGCCAGTAGTATATCAGTTAGGGCCACAGATACGCAGTATTTT. The rearrangement joins TRBV19 to TRBJ2-3; no firm D call. The V and J ends lost 2 bases and 2 bases respectively, with 11 bases between them. Germline assignment: CDR1 LNHDA and CDR2 SQIVND (reference sequence). CDR3 length: 15 amino acids.

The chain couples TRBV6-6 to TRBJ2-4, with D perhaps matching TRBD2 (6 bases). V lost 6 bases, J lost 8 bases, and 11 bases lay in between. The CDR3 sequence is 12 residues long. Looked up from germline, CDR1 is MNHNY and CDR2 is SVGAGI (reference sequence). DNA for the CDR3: TGTGCCAGCAGCGAACGGGAGTACATTCAGTACTTC. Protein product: CASSEREYIQYF.

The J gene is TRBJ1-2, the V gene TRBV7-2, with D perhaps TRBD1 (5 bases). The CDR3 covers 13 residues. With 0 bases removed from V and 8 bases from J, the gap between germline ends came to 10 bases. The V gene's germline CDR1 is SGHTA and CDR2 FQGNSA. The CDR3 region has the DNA TGTGCCAGCAGCTTAGCCCGGGACGGGGGCTACACCTTC. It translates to CASSLARDGGYTF.

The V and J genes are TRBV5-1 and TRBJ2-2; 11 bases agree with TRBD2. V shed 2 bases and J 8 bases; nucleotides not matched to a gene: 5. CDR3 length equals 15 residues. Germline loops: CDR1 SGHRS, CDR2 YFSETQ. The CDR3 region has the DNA TGCGCCAGCAGCTTCATAGCGGGAGGGCCGGGGGAGCTGTTTTTT. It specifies CASSFIAGGPGELFF.

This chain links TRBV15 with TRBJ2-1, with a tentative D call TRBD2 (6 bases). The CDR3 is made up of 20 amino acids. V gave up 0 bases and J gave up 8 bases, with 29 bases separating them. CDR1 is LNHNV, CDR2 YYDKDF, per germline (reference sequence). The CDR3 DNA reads TGTGCCACCAGCAGAGATAGTTCTGGGAGACTAGGAGGTTCCTGGGATGAGCAGTTCTTC. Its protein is CATSRDSSGRLGGSWDEQFF.